These T cell receptor beta chains were read from a single sample in a study of T cell repertoires in cytomegalovirus infection. TCRdb independently ran MiXCR on the reads; one entry per CDR3 protein. The sample carries about 440,000 distinct CDR3 sequences, roughly a third recorded once. Sequenced material: PBMCs. Every receptor here comes from a human donor in good health (CMV status not recorded). Some clones in this sample may be carry-over from other donors' samples. Each CDR3 is given with its conserved first and last residue. Each record gives: V gene, clone size, J gene, CDR3 protein. Not every row has a clone size; where given, it reads once, few, many or a size class.

>TRBV12-3/TRBV12-4|.|TRBJ2-3
CASSSLAGVATDTQYF
>TRBV6-1|many|TRBJ1-4
CASKIFRSTNEKLFF
>TRBV12-3/TRBV12-4|.|TRBJ2-1
CASSKPGQGLHEQFF
>TRBV4-1|.|TRBJ1-2
CASSQHRDNYGYTF
>TRBV7-6|few|TRBJ1-1
CASSFLGETVNTEAFF
>TRBV11-2|few|TRBJ2-7
CASSLGIGFGNEQYF
>TRBV6-6|.|TRBJ2-3
CASSSRTGVGDTQYF
>TRBV6-5|.|TRBJ1-1
CASSSSQGWVTEAFF
>TRBV4-3|many|TRBJ2-7
CASSQGLAAAYEQYF
>TRBV18|.|TRBJ2-7
CASSPSTGFPDSYEQYF
>TRBV7-6|few|TRBJ2-1
CASSPAGFGSYNEQFF
>TRBV20-1|.|TRBJ2-7
CSASGGAYEQYF
>TRBV6-1|few|TRBJ1-6
CASSEGGENSPLHF
>TRBV5-8|.|TRBJ1-5
CASSEWTGNQPQHF
>TRBV20-1|.|TRBJ1-1
CSAKRNTEAFF
>TRBV11-2|.|TRBJ2-7
CASSLGPRGPYEQYF
>TRBV6-2/TRBV6-3|.|TRBJ1-5
CASSYSTGQGHQPQHF
>TRBV7-2|.|TRBJ2-7
CVSKRTGGPNEQYF
>TRBV6-5|few|TRBJ2-2
CASSYGADRGSPAGELFF
>TRBV2|few|TRBJ1-4
CASSPKGTNEKLFF
>TRBV7-8|few|TRBJ2-7
CASSLTNSIYEQYF
>TRBV5-6|.|TRBJ2-1
CASSLALYQDEQFF
>TRBV9|once|TRBJ2-5
CASSVGSGETQYF
>TRBV7-6|few|TRBJ2-1
CASSRAQYYEQFF